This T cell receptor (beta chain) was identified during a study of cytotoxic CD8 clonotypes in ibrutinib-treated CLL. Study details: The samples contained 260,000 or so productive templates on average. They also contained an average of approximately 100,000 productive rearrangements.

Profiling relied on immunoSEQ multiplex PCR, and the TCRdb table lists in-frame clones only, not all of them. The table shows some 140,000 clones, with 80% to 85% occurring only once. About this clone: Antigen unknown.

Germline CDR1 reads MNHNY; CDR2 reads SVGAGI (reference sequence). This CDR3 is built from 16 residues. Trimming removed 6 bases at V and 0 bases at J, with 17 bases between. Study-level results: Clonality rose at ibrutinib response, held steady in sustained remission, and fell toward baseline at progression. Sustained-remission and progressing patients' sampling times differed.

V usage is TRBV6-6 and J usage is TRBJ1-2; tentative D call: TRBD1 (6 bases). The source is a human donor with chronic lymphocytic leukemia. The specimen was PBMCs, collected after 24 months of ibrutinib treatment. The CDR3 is CASSLPRQDTNYGYTF. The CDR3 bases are TGTGCCAGCAGCTTGCCCAGACAGGATACTAACTATGGCTACACCTTC.